This T cell receptor (beta chain) was retrieved from a study of blood T cell repertoires in COVID-19. Study overall: The origin of the acute and convalescent COVID-19 samples was the United States, Italy and Spain. PBMCs, B-cell-depleted T cells, or T cells provided the cDNA or gDNA that made up the material.

This CDR3 is 15 amino acids long. V lost 3 bases and J lost 5; bases outside the gene matches: 6. Germline CDR1 is MNHNS and CDR2 is SASEGT. Original methodology: Nucleated cell counts were estimated from reference gene primer amplification. Libraries were prepared by immunoSEQ multiplex PCR; TCRdb keeps only in-frame clonotypes and omits some of them. The D gene and trimming were derived from the DNA, and the V and J assignments and clone size from that table. The sample consists of over 90,000 clones, about 82% of them appearing once. The sequencing input was peripheral blood. The TCR comes from a woman aged 55-70 years in a cohort sampled during active or convalescent COVID-19. V and J are TRBV6-1 and TRBJ1-2, with 10 bases that match TRBD1. The CDR3 loop is CASSEGGQGVYGYTF. CDR3 coding DNA: TGTGCCAGCAGTGAGGGAGGACAGGGGGTATATGGCTACACCTTC.